The present T cell receptor beta chain was sequenced within a study of blood T cell repertoires in COVID-19. On the study more broadly: Whether acute or convalescent, the COVID-19 samples came from the United States, Italy and Spain. T cells, B-cell-depleted T cells, or PBMCs provided the cDNA or gDNA that served as material.

In the authors' methods: Reference gene primer amplification gave estimated nucleated cell counts. Assay used: immunoSEQ multiplex PCR; TCRdb lists only in-frame clones, some missing. V, J and clone size are taken as reported in that table, and D and trimming were inferred from the DNA itself. The sample yields under 500,000 clones, about 89% seen once. The CDR3 contains 20 residues. V lost 4 bases to trimming and J lost 0 bases; unmatched junction nucleotides: 15. From germline, CDR1 is SGDLS and CDR2 YYNGEE. The chain uses TRBV9 and TRBJ2-6, with 8 bases that match TRBD1. The clonotype comes from a woman in her 30s with acute or convalescent COVID-19. Specimen: peripheral blood. The CDR3 sequence: CASSPYPRTGLTSGANVLTF. The CDR3 bases are TGTGCCAGCAGCCCCTATCCCAGGACAGGGTTAACCTCTGGGGCCAACGTCCTGACTTTC.